This section outlines one TCR beta chain sequence together with its context. The data originate from a study of blood T cell repertoires in COVID-19. Germline assignment: CDR1 SGHRS and CDR2 YFSETQ. The CDR3 runs to 15 residues. The J segment lost 5 bases and the V segment lost 0 bases, leaving 4 bases of the junction unmatched. Participants had their cohort set by participant-reported clinical history. The authors' processing: Reference gene primer amplification gave estimated nucleated cell counts. The data were produced by immunoSEQ multiplex PCR, yet TCRdb's version contains in-frame clones alone and is incomplete. V and J calls and clone size are those listed in that table; D and trimming were worked out from the DNA. The repertoire holds about 320,000 clones, with roughly 90% as singletons.

This receptor was identified in a man in his sixties who had recovered from COVID-19. Sequencing used PBMCs or T cells enriched from blood (not recorded which). The J gene is TRBJ2-5, the V gene TRBV5-1, with TRBD1 matching 10 bases. The CDR3 DNA reads as TGCGCCAGCAGCTTGGCCGGGACAGGGGTCGAGACCCAGTACTTC. Translated, it gives CASSLAGTGVETQYF.